This is a list of T cell receptor beta chains from one sample in a study of regulatory dendritic cells for organ transplantation. Their antigens remain unidentified. The method was immunoSEQ multiplex PCR; TCRdb's version includes in-frame clones alone and lacks a portion of them. This table holds about 21,000 clones, 85% found once. Specimen: naive CD4+ T cells from blood cultured with dendritic cells. The receptors were sampled from a human donor in good health. CDR3s include the opening cysteine and the closing phenylalanine or tryptophan. Fields, in order: clone size, D gene, CDR3 length, J gene, V gene, CDR3 DNA, CDR3 protein. A D gene is named only where the DNA matches it firmly. The listing skips clone size in some rows; elsewhere it reads once, few, many or a size class.

NA	TRBD2	15	TRBJ2-1	TRBV5-6	TGTGCCAGCAGCTCACAATCGCGGGGGGTCCTTGAGCAGTTCTTC	CASSSQSRGVLEQFF
once	NA	13	TRBJ1-1	TRBV30	TGTGCCTGGAGTATGCACCAGAACACTGAAGCTTTCTTT	CAWSMHQNTEAFF
NA	NA	12	TRBJ1-5	TRBV4-1	TGCGCCAGCAGCCAAGTGGGTCAGCCCCAGCATTTT	CASSQVGQPQHF
once	NA	14	TRBJ2-1	TRBV30	TGTGCCTGGAGTAGAGGGCCCGGGGTTTTTGAGCAGTTCTTC	CAWSRGPGVFEQFF
NA	TRBD1	14	TRBJ2-2	TRBV6-4	TGTGCCAGCAGTGGGGACAGAAACACCGGGGAGCTGTTTTTT	CASSGDRNTGELFF
NA	TRBD1	16	TRBJ2-7	TRBV27	TGTGCCAGCAGTTTATTTTCCGGGACAGGGGGTTACGAGCAGTACTTC	CASSLFSGTGGYEQYF
NA	TRBD1	14	TRBJ2-2	TRBV7-3	TGTGCCAGCAGTTACGACAGGGATACCGGGGAGCTGTTTTTT	CASSYDRDTGELFF
NA	NA	11	TRBJ2-7	TRBV14	TGTGCCAGCAGCCATGGCAGGGAGCAGTACTTC	CASSHGREQYF
NA	TRBD1	16	TRBJ2-6	TRBV19	TGTGCCAGTAGTATTTTGACAGGGGCTGGGGCCAACGTCCTGACTTTC	CASSILTGAGANVLTF
NA	NA	11	TRBJ2-5	TRBV20-1	TGCAGTGCCCCGGGGCAAGAGACCCAGTACTTC	CSAPGQETQYF
NA	TRBD2	13	TRBJ2-3	TRBV27	TGTGCCAGCAGTCTAGCGGGCACAGATACGCAGTATTTT	CASSLAGTDTQYF
NA	NA	14	TRBJ1-1	TRBV2	TGTGCCAGCAGTGAACAGGGGATGAACACTGAAGCTTTCTTT	CASSEQGMNTEAFF
NA	NA	12	TRBJ2-7	TRBV30	TGTGCCTGGAGTGCCCGGGGACACGAGCAGTACTTC	CAWSARGHEQYF
few	TRBD1	16	TRBJ1-5	TRBV19	TGTGCCAGTAGTACTCATCAGGGGGCAGCGGGTCAGCCCCAGCATTTT	CASSTHQGAAGQPQHF
once	TRBD2	15	TRBJ2-5	TRBV7-2	TGTGCCAGCAGCCCCGGACTAGCGGGACGTGAGACCCAGTACTTC	CASSPGLAGRETQYF
once	TRBD2	16	TRBJ2-7	TRBV28	TGTGCCAGCAGTGCCCGCCCGCGGGACTATCTAGGTGAGCAGTACTTC	CASSARPRDYLGEQYF
NA	TRBD1	16	TRBJ2-3	TRBV11-2	TGTGCCAGCAGCTTAGTCCAGGGGGCCAGAACAGATACGCAGTATTTT	CASSLVQGARTDTQYF
once	TRBD1	14	TRBJ2-7	TRBV5-5	TGTGCCAGCAGCACCAGACAGGGGGTCTACGAGCAGTACTTC	CASSTRQGVYEQYF
NA	TRBD2	16	TRBJ2-1	TRBV7-3	TGTGCCAGCAGCTTAAGAACGTCTAGCGGAGACAATGAGCAGTTCTTC	CASSLRTSSGDNEQFF
NA	NA	14	TRBJ2-5	TRBV6-5	TGTGCCAGCAGTTTTGACAGGACCAAAGAGACCCAGTACTTC	CASSFDRTKETQYF
NA	TRBD1	16	TRBJ2-1	TRBV6-6	TGTGCCAGCAGTTACTCGATCGGGACAGGGGGCAATGAGCAGTTCTTC	CASSYSIGTGGNEQFF
NA	NA	11	TRBJ2-5	TRBV7-2	TGTGCCAGCAGTATATTGGAGACCCAGTACTTC	CASSILETQYF